This is a list of T cell receptor beta chains from one sample in a study of vaccination and CD4 T cells after COVID-19. TCRdb ran MiXCR on the PCR reads and lists one entry per CDR3 protein. The data contain 2,700 or so distinct CDR3 sequences, approximately 32% of them singletons. These TCRs are of unknown antigen specificity. The sample was CD4+ T cells from blood, cultured in vitro. These TCRs come from a human donor in good health. CDR3s include the opening cysteine and the closing phenylalanine or tryptophan. A D gene is named only where the DNA matches it firmly. Clone sizes are given selectively: once, few, many, or a class where the clone is expanded.

abundance: NA; j_gene: TRBJ2-7; v_gene: TRBV9; d_gene: NA; CDR3aa: CASSIYEQYF; CDR3nt: TGTGCCAGCAGCATATACGAGCAGTACTTC
abundance: NA; j_gene: TRBJ2-2; v_gene: TRBV12-3/TRBV12-4; d_gene: NA; CDR3aa: CASRHSLDRAVNTGELFF; CDR3nt: TGTGCCAGCAGACACTCGCTAGACAGAGCGGTTAACACCGGGGAGCTGTTTTTT
abundance: NA; j_gene: TRBJ1-2; v_gene: TRBV18; d_gene: NA; CDR3aa: CASSQTSVYFCAINPTGQGRGYTF; CDR3nt: NA
abundance: few; j_gene: TRBJ1-1; v_gene: TRBV30; d_gene: NA; CDR3aa: CAWSLRHRNTEAFF; CDR3nt: TGTGCCTGGAGTCTCCGTCACCGGAACACTGAAGCTTTCTTT
abundance: NA; j_gene: TRBJ1-5; v_gene: TRBV12-3/TRBV12-4; d_gene: TRBD1; CDR3aa: CASSSRDRAQHF; CDR3nt: TGTGCCAGCAGTTCCAGAGACAGGGCCCAGCATTTT
abundance: NA; j_gene: TRBJ2-2; v_gene: TRBV7-9; d_gene: NA; CDR3aa: CASRNGGTRATGGLFF; CDR3nt: TGTGCCAGCAGGAATGGGGGTACTAGGGCCACCGGGGGGCTGTTTTTT
abundance: NA; j_gene: TRBJ2-7; v_gene: TRBV6-5; d_gene: TRBD2; CDR3aa: CASSFDGGVSYEQYF; CDR3nt: TGTGCCAGCAGTTTTGACGGGGGGGTCTCCTACGAGCAGTACTTC
abundance: few; j_gene: TRBJ1-1; v_gene: TRBV2; d_gene: NA; CDR3aa: CASNFGFRGIITEAFF; CDR3nt: TGTGCCAGCAACTTCGGGTTTCGGGGAATAATCACTGAAGCTTTCTTT
abundance: few; j_gene: TRBJ2-3; v_gene: TRBV11-1; d_gene: TRBD2; CDR3aa: CASSLGSGNTDTQYF; CDR3nt: TGTGCCAGCAGCTTAGGTAGCGGGAACACAGATACGCAGTATTTT
abundance: few; j_gene: TRBJ2-7; v_gene: TRBV28; d_gene: NA; CDR3aa: CASSPQRGRRSSYEQYF; CDR3nt: TGTGCCAGCAGTCCCCAAAGGGGTCGCAGGAGCTCCTACGAGCAGTACTTC
abundance: few; j_gene: TRBJ1-4; v_gene: TRBV20-1; d_gene: NA; CDR3aa: CSAHNEKLFF; CDR3nt: TGCAGTGCACATAATGAAAAACTGTTTTTT
abundance: NA; j_gene: TRBJ2-1; v_gene: TRBV12-3/TRBV12-4; d_gene: NA; CDR3aa: CASREPGSYNEQFF; CDR3nt: TGTGCCAGCAGGGAACCCGGCTCCTACAATGAGCAGTTCTTC
abundance: NA; j_gene: TRBJ2-2; v_gene: TRBV25-1; d_gene: NA; CDR3aa: CASSDRTTNTGELFF; CDR3nt: TGTGCCAGCAGTGACCGGACGACGAACACCGGGGAGCTGTTTTTT
abundance: few; j_gene: TRBJ1-3; v_gene: TRBV7-9; d_gene: NA; CDR3aa: CASSLAVTSGNTIYF; CDR3nt: TGTGCCAGCAGCTTAGCAGTCACCTCTGGAAACACCATATATTTT
abundance: few; j_gene: TRBJ1-1; v_gene: TRBV5-1; d_gene: NA; CDR3aa: CASSLDGPPNTEAFF; CDR3nt: TGCGCCAGCAGCTTGGATGGACCGCCGAACACTGAAGCTTTCTTT
abundance: NA; j_gene: TRBJ2-7; v_gene: TRBV20-1; d_gene: NA; CDR3aa: CSAQRTYEQYF; CDR3nt: TGCAGTGCACAGCGTACCTACGAGCAGTACTTC
abundance: NA; j_gene: TRBJ2-1; v_gene: TRBV27; d_gene: TRBD2; CDR3aa: CASSLRREYSYNEQFF; CDR3nt: TGTGCCAGCAGTTTACGGCGGGAGTACTCCTACAATGAGCAGTTCTTC
abundance: few; j_gene: TRBJ2-5; v_gene: TRBV19; d_gene: NA; CDR3aa: CASRSQGGETQYF; CDR3nt: TGTGCCAGTAGGTCCCAGGGAGGAGAGACCCAGTACTTC
abundance: NA; j_gene: TRBJ2-2; v_gene: TRBV5-1; d_gene: NA; CDR3aa: CASSFQTTGELFF; CDR3nt: TGCGCCAGCAGCTTCCAGACCACCGGGGAGCTGTTTTTT
abundance: NA; j_gene: TRBJ2-3; v_gene: TRBV20-1; d_gene: TRBD2; CDR3aa: CSERAGGPLKTQYF; CDR3nt: TGCAGTGAACGTGCGGGGGGCCCCTTGAAAACGCAGTATTTT